Each of the 16 T cell receptor beta chains below was sequenced from the same sample in a study. Treg sorting used a CD4+CD25+CD127-/low gate. TCRdb processed the 5' RACE reads anew with MiXCR; each CDR3 protein has one entry. Of 9,500 to 15,000 distinct CDR3 sequences in the sample, roughly 47% are singletons; the top ten hold 12%. Sequenced input: tumor-infiltrating Tregs sorted from the breast tumor. Source of these receptors: a female donor with breast cancer.

The chain has TRBV12-3 or TRBV12-4 and TRBJ2-1, with D possibly matching TRBD2 (6 bases). The length of the CDR3 is 13 residues. Deletions cut 8 bases from V and 6 bases from J, with 14 bases between. Written as DNA, the CDR3 is TGTGCCAGCGGGATACTAGCAATCAATGAGCAGTTCTTC. It encodes CASGILAINEQFF.

Within the sample, this clonotype is medium-sized. The chain employs TRBV6-2 or TRBV6-3 and TRBJ1-5; the D is unclear. V was clipped by 3 bases and J by 3 bases, with 12 bases between them. Germline values: CDR1 MNHEY, CDR2 SVGEGT. CDR3 size: 15 residues. Written as DNA, the CDR3 is TGTGCCAGCAGTTATTTGCAGTCAAACAATCAGCCCCAGCATTTT. Its protein is CASSYLQSNNQPQHF.

Concerning this clonotype itself: Because it lacks the conserved phenylalanine or tryptophan at the end, this CDR3 is likely a read error. The chain joins TRBV7-2 to TRBJ2-5; D unclear. Trimming cost V 6 bases and J 0 bases, with 5 bases left between them. The CDR3 is made up of 12 amino acids. The germline gives CDR1 SGHTA, CDR2 FQGNSA. The CDR3 bases are TGTGCCAGCAGGGGGTACCAAGAGACCCAGTACTCC. It translates to CASRGYQETQYS.

This clonotype has more than one count but fewer than ten. The CDR3: CSARQGDYGYTF. DNA for the CDR3: TGCAGTGCTAGACAGGGGGACTATGGCTACACCTTC. The chain employs TRBV20-1 and TRBJ1-2; 7 bases match TRBD1. Germline CDR1 is DFQATT and CDR2 is SNEGSKA (reference sequence). CDR3 size: 12 residues. The V and J ends lost 2 bases and 3 bases, in that order; junction bases with no gene match: 0.

This clonotype was found a few times. The chain carries TRBV7-2 and TRBJ2-7; D not resolved. CDR3 length: 12 residues. V lost 4 bases and J lost 2, with 6 bases in between. The germline V gene encodes CDR1 SGHTA and CDR2 FQGNSA. CDR3 loop: CASSSRTYEQYF. CDR3 coding DNA: TGTGCCAGCAGCTCCCGTACCTACGAGCAGTACTTC.

A word on this clonotype: At one of its ends the junction is not consistent with the germline gene, which may arise from a read error. The chain is built from TRBV20-1 and TRBJ2-2; 14 positions agree with TRBD2. Germline V CDR1 and CDR2: DFQATT, SNEGSKA (reference sequence). The CDR3 loop spans 15 amino acids. The CDR3 DNA sequence: TGCAGAGCTAAGGGACTAGCGGGAGCCACCGGGGAGCTGTTTTTT. It codes for CRAKGLAGATGELFF.

There are a few counts of this clonotype. The rearrangement uses TRBV20-1 and TRBJ2-3; D is uncertain. Trimming removed 6 bases from V and 4 bases from J, with 14 bases in between. The CDR3 spans 13 residues. The germline gives CDR1 DFQATT, CDR2 SNEGSKA (reference sequence). The CDR3 spells CSAKDPAPDTQYF. DNA for the CDR3: TGCAGTGCCAAGGACCCGGCGCCAGATACGCAGTATTTT.

The J gene is TRBJ2-1, the V gene TRBV6-6; 7 bases agree with TRBD2. V lost 7 bases, J lost 5 bases, and 5 bases stayed unmatched. Germline assignment: CDR1 MNHNY and CDR2 SVGAGI (reference sequence). This CDR3 comprises 13 residues. In DNA form, the CDR3 reads TGTGCCAGCACCACACTAGCGAACAATGAGCAGTTCTTC. It codes for CASTTLANNEQFF.

This clonotype was observed a handful of times. The junction differs from germline at one of its ends, possibly a read error. V and J are TRBV7-7 and TRBJ2-5; D is perhaps TRBD2 (5 bases). The CDR3 sequence is 14 residues long. Looked up from germline, CDR1 is SSHAT and CDR2 is FNYEAQ (reference sequence). The CDR3 DNA sequence: TGTGCTAGCAGCTTAGGAGGACCTGGGGAGACCCAGTACTTC. Translating gives CASSLGGPGETQYF.

V is TRBV20-1 and J is TRBJ2-7; TRBD1 is a possible D gene (6 bases). Looked up from germline, CDR1 is DFQATT and CDR2 is SNEGSKA (reference sequence). The CDR3 totals 13 residues. Here the CDR3 DNA reads TGCAGTGCCAGGGGTACCCCAGAATACGAGCGGTACGTC. Residues: CSARGTPEYERYV.

Points on this clonotype: The DNA is omitted, as the CDR3 cannot be located on it reliably, and the CDR3 follows TCRdb's listing. The J gene is TRBJ1-3, the V gene TRBV7-5; TRBD1, the table's D call, lacks a check against the DNA. TRBV7-5 is a known pseudogene. The CDR3 sequence runs 19 residues, both termini included. The CDR3 here is CISVPEAPKGQPRLNTIYF.

This chain links TRBV20-1 with TRBJ2-5; possible D gene TRBD2, 5 bases. The CDR3 has 13 residues. Trimming removed 8 bases at V and 2 bases at J, with 15 bases between. Per the germline V gene, CDR1 is DFQATT and CDR2 is SNEGSKA (reference sequence). As DNA, the CDR3 is TGCAGTAGACCGGGAACCACACAAGAGACCCAGTACTTC. Translated, it gives CSRPGTTQETQYF.

This clonotype was found a few times. The V and J genes are TRBV5-1 and TRBJ2-5, with 9 positions matching TRBD2. The germline V gene encodes CDR1 SGHRS and CDR2 YFSETQ. V lost 4 bases and J lost 5; bases outside the gene matches: 6. There are 14 residues in the CDR3. The CDR3 nucleotides read TGCGCCAGCAGCCCGTTAGCGGGAGCGGAGACCCAGTACTTC. Protein: CASSPLAGAETQYF.

This clonotype was observed a few times. This chain links TRBV6-1 with TRBJ2-3; D unresolved. This CDR3 comprises 15 residues. V was cut by 1 base and J by 4 bases, with 12 bases left in between. The germline V gene has CDR1 MNHNS and CDR2 SASEGT. The CDR3 sequence: CASSEGPKVADTQYF. The CDR3 DNA reads TGTGCCAGCAGTGAAGGACCTAAGGTGGCAGATACGCAGTATTTT.

This chain joins TRBV20-1 and TRBJ1-6, with 9 bases fitting TRBD1. V lost 2 bases to trimming and J lost 7 bases; unmatched junction nucleotides: 9. Germline loops: CDR1 DFQATT, CDR2 SNEGSKA (reference sequence). The length of the CDR3 is 16 residues. Here the CDR3 reads CSARKVFGQGNSPLHF. CDR3 nucleotides: TGCAGTGCTAGAAAAGTCTTCGGACAGGGGAATTCACCCCTCCACTTT.

The chain carries TRBV29-1 and TRBJ2-7; 10 bases match TRBD2. Losses at the gene ends were 4 bases for V and 5 bases for J; bases not matched to a gene: 5. The CDR3 consists of 13 residues. Germline V gene sequence: CDR1 SQVTM, CDR2 ANQGSEA. The CDR3 is CSVGLAGGHEQYF. CDR3 in DNA: TGCAGCGTTGGTTTAGCGGGAGGCCACGAGCAGTACTTC.